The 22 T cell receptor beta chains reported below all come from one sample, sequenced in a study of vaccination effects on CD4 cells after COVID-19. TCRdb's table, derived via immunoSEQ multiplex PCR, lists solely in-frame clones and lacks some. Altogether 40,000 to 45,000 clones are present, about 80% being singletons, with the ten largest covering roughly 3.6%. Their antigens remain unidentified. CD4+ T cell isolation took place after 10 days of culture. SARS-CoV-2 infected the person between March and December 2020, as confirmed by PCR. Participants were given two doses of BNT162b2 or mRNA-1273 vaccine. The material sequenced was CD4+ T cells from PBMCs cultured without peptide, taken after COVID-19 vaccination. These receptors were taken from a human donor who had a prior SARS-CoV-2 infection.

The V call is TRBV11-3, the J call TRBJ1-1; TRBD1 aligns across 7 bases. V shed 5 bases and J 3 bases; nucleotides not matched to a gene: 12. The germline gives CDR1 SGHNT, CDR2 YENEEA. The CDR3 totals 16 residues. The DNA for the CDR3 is TGTGCCAGCAGCAAGGGGCGACAGGGTTGGGACACTGAAGCTTTCTTT. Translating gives CASSKGRQGWDTEAFF.

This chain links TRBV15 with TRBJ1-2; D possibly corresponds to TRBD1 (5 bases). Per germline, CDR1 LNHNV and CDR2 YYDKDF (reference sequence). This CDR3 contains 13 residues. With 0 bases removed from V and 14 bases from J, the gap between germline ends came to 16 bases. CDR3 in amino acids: CATSRDRGGARTF. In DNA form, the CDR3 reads TGTGCCACCAGCAGAGATCGGGGCGGAGCAAGAACCTTC.

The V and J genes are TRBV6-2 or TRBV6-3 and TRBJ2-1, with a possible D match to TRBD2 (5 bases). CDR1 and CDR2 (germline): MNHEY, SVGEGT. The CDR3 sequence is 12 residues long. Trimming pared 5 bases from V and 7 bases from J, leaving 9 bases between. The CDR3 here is CASSQRRNEQFF. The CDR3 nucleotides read TGTGCCAGCAGTCAAAGGAGGAATGAGCAGTTCTTC.

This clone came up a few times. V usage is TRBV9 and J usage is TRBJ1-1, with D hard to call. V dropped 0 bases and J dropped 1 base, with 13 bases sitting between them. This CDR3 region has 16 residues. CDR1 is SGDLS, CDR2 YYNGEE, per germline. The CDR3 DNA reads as TGTGCCAGCAGCGTAGCGCGGGCGCGGAAGAACACTGAAGCTTTCTTT. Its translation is CASSVARARKNTEAFF.

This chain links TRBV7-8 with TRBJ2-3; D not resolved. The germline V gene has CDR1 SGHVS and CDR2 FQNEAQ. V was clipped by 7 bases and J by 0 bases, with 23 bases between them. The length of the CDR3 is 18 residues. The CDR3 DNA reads TGTGCCAGCAACGCCGCACGTCGAGAACGAACGAGCACAGATACGCAGTATTTT. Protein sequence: CASNAARRERTSTDTQYF.

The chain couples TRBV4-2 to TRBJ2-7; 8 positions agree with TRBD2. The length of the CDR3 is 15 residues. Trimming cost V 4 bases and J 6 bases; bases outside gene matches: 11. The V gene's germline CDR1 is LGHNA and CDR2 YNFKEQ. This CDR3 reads CASSREGSGGGEQYF. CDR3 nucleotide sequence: TGTGCCAGCAGCCGCGAGGGGAGCGGGGGCGGCGAGCAGTACTTC.

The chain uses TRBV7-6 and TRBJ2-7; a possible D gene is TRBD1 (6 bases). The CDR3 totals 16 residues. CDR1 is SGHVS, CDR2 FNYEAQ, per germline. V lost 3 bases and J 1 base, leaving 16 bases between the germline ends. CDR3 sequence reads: CASSLEPGHQSYEQYF. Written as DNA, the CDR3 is TGTGCCAGCAGCTTGGAGCCGGGACACCAATCCTACGAGCAGTACTTC.

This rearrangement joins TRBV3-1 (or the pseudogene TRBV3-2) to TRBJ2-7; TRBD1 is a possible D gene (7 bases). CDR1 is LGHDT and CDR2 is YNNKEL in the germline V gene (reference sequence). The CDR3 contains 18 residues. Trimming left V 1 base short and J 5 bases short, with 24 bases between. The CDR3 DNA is TGTGCCAGCAGCCAAGGGACCCCACTGACAGGGAGGAACCACGAGCAGTACTTC. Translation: CASSQGTPLTGRNHEQYF.

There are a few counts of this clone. This chain's CDR3 is CASSQAGARYYGYTF. CDR3 sequence (DNA): TGTGCCAGCAGCCAAGCGGGGGCAAGATACTATGGCTACACCTTC. This sequence joins TRBV14 and TRBJ1-2; the D gene is possibly TRBD1 (6 bases). This CDR3 region has 15 residues. V dropped 1 base and J dropped 3 bases, with 12 bases sitting between them. Germline CDR1 and CDR2: SGHDN and FVKESK.

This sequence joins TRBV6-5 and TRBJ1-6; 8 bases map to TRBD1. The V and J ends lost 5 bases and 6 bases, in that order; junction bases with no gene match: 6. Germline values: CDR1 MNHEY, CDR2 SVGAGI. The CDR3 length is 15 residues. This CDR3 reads CASSRQGALNSPLHF. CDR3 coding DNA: TGTGCCAGCAGTCGCCAGGGGGCTCTTAATTCACCCCTCCACTTT.

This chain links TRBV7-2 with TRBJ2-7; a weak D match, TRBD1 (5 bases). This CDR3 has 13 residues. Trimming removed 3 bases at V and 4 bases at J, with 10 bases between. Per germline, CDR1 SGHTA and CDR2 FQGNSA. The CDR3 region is CASSLGRVYEQYF. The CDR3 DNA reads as TGTGCCAGCAGCTTGGGCAGGGTGTACGAGCAGTACTTC.

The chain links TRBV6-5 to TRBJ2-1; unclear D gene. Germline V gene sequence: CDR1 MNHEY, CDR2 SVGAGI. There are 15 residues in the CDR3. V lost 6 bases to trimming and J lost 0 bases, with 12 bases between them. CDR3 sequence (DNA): TGTGCCAGCAGGCGCACTGACCGCTCCTACAATGAGCAGTTCTTC. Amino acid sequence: CASRRTDRSYNEQFF.

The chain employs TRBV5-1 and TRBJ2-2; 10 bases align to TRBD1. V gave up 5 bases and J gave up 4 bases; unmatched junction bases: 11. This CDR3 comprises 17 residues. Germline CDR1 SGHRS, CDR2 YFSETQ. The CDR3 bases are TGCGCCAGCAGTTTCAACAGACAGGGGGCGGCCACCGGGGAGCTGTTTTTT. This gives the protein CASSFNRQGAATGELFF.

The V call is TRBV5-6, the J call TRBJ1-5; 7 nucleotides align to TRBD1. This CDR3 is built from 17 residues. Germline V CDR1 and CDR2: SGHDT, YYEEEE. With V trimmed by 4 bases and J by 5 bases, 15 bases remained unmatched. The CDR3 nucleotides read TGTGCCAGCAGCCAGGGGGGGCGCCAGGGCCGAGATCAGCCCCAGCATTTT. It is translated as CASSQGGRQGRDQPQHF.

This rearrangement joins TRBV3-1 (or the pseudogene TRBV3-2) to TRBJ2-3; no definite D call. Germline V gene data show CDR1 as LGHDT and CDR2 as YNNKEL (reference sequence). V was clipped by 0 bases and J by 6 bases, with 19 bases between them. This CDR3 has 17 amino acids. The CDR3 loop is CASSQDQWGLGRDTQYF. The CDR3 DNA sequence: TGTGCCAGCAGCCAAGATCAATGGGGTCTGGGTAGGGATACGCAGTATTTT.

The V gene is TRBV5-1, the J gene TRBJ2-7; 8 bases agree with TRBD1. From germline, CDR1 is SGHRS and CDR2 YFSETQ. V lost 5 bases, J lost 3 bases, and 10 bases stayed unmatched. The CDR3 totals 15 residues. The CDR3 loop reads CASRSDAGTGYEQYF. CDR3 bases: TGCGCCAGCAGAAGCGACGCCGGGACAGGCTACGAGCAGTACTTC.

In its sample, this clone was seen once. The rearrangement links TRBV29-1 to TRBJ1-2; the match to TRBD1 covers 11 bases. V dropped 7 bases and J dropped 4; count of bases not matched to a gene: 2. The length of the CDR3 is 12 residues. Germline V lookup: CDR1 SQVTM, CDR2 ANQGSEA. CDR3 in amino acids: CSGGQGGYGYTF. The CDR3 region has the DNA TGCAGCGGGGGACAGGGGGGCTATGGCTACACCTTC.

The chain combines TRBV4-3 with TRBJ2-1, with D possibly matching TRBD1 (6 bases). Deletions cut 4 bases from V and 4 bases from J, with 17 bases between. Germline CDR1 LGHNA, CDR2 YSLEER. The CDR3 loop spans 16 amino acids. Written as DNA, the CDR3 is TGCGCCAGCAGCCCAGCCGTGGGGGCCATTTACAATGAGCAGTTCTTC. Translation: CASSPAVGAIYNEQFF.

The CDR3: CASNPTSGATYEQYF. CDR3 sequence (DNA): TGTGCCAGTAACCCGACTAGCGGGGCAACCTACGAGCAGTACTTC. The chain employs TRBV2 and TRBJ2-7; TRBD2 matches at 11 bases. CDR1 is SNHLY and CDR2 is FYNNEI in the germline V gene. J was trimmed by 2 bases and V by 9 bases; bases with no gene match: 9. This CDR3 region has 15 residues.

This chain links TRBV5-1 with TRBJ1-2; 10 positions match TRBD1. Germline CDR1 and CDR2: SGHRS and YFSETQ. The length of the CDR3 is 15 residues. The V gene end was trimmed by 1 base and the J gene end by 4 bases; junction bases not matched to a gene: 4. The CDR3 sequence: CASSLLTGGSYGYTF. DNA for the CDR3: TGCGCCAGCAGCTTGCTGACAGGGGGCTCCTATGGCTACACCTTC.

The DNA of the CDR3 is TGTGCCAGCAGCTCCCTGGGACAGGGACGAGAGACCCAGTACTTC. This sequence encodes CASSSLGQGRETQYF. V and J are TRBV5-6 and TRBJ2-5, with 9 bases fitting TRBD1. Per germline, CDR1 SGHDT and CDR2 YYEEEE. The CDR3 is 15 residues long. Trimming at V came to 3 bases and at J to 4 bases, leaving 7 bases not matched to a gene.

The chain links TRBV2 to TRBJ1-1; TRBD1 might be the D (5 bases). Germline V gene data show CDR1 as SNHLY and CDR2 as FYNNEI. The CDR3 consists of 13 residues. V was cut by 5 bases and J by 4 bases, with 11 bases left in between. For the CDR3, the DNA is TGTGCCAGCAGTAGGGACGAACCCACTGAAGCTTTCTTT. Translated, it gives CASSRDEPTEAFF.